These 27 T cell receptor beta chains originate from one sample sequenced in a study of blood T cell repertoires in COVID-19. Profiled with immunoSEQ multiplex PCR; TCRdb holds only in-frame clones, not every one. The table has roughly 360,000 clones, about 90% seen once. The specimen was PBMCs or T cells enriched from blood (not recorded which). Every receptor here comes from a man aged 25-45 years who had recovered from COVID-19.

The chain couples TRBV7-8 to TRBJ2-7; TRBD1 matches at 7 bases. CDR1 and CDR2 (germline): SGHVS, FQNEAQ. Germline trimming cut 1 base from V and 3 bases from J; bases unmatched to any gene: 3. The length of the CDR3 is 14 residues. The chain's CDR3 is CASSLGAGGYEQYF. The CDR3 bases are TGTGCCAGCAGCTTAGGGGCAGGGGGCTACGAGCAGTACTTC.

The CDR3 nucleotides read TGTGCCAGCAGCGCGACAGGGGCGAACACTGAAGCTTTCTTT. Its translation is CASSATGANTEAFF. The chain combines TRBV7-9 with TRBJ1-1; 8 nucleotides agree with TRBD1. CDR1 SEHNR and CDR2 FQNEAQ come from the germline V gene (reference sequence). The trim removed 5 bases at V and 1 base at J, leaving 3 bases unmatched. This CDR3 comprises 14 residues.

The V and J genes are TRBV2 and TRBJ2-3, with 12 bases aligning to TRBD1. CDR3 size: 16 residues. The ends lost 9 bases at V and 3 bases at J; junction bases unmatched: 10. The germline V gene encodes CDR1 SNHLY and CDR2 FYNNEI. The CDR3 reads CASGGTGGLSTDTQYF. The CDR3 nucleotides are TGTGCCAGTGGGGGGACAGGGGGCTTGAGTACAGATACGCAGTATTTT. Drawing the rest from reference TRBV2 and TRBJ2-3, the complete variable domain is EPEVTQTPSHQVTQMGQEVILRCVPISNHLYFYWYRQILGQKVEFLVSFYNNEISEKSEIFDDQFSVERPDGSNFTLKIRSTKLEDSAMYFCASGGTGGLSTDTQYFGPGTRLTVL.

The rearrangement joins TRBV5-6 to TRBJ1-4; D unresolved. The CDR3 extends over 15 amino acids. V lost 6 bases, J lost 8 bases, and 20 bases lay in between. CDR1 is SGHDT, CDR2 YYEEEE, per germline. The CDR3 DNA is TGTGCCAGCAACACACGGGGAGCCGGTCGGGAAAAACTGTTTTTT. Translating gives CASNTRGAGREKLFF.

There are a few counts of this clone. V and J are TRBV6-5 and TRBJ1-1; D is uncertain. This CDR3 has 15 amino acids. Germline-derived CDR1 and CDR2 are MNHEY and SVGAGI. V was trimmed by 0 bases and J by 0 bases, leaving 8 bases between them. In DNA form, the CDR3 reads TGTGCCAGCAGTTACTCGGCAGGCATGAACACTGAAGCTTTCTTT. Residues: CASSYSAGMNTEAFF.

This clone has just a few counts. The J gene is TRBJ1-6, the V gene TRBV27, with D possibly matching TRBD1 (5 bases). V shed 3 bases and J shed 10 bases, with 13 bases lying between them. The CDR3 is made up of 14 amino acids. Germline CDR1 reads MNHEY; CDR2 reads SMNVEV (reference sequence). CDR3 bases: TGTGCCAGCAGTTTTCAGGGTTCCGGGTCACCCCTCCACTTT. This encodes CASSFQGSGSPLHF.

The chain employs TRBV5-1 and TRBJ1-6; unclear D gene. Germline assignment: CDR1 SGHRS and CDR2 YFSETQ. CDR3 length: 14 residues. The ends were cut back, 6 bases at V and 9 bases at J, with 16 bases in the middle. CDR3 loop: CASTLGREGSPLHF. For the CDR3, the DNA is TGCGCCAGCACCCTGGGGAGGGAGGGTTCACCCCTCCACTTT.

This clone was observed a single time. The chain has TRBV7-8 and TRBJ2-4; 7 positions agree with TRBD1. The CDR3 consists of 16 residues. Per the germline V gene, CDR1 is SGHVS and CDR2 is FQNEAQ. The J segment lost 2 bases and the V segment lost 1 base, leaving 5 bases of the junction unmatched. CDR3 sequence (DNA): TGTGCCAGCAGCTTAGGGGCAGGGGGAACCAAAAACATTCAGTACTTC. This sequence encodes CASSLGAGGTKNIQYF.

This chain connects TRBV9 to TRBJ2-3, with 10 bases fitting TRBD2. CDR1 and CDR2 (germline): SGDLS, YYNGEE. Trimming removed 1 base from V and 2 bases from J; junction bases left unmatched: 4. The CDR3 sequence is 16 residues long. The CDR3 sequence: CASSVRTSGSTDTQYF. CDR3 DNA: TGTGCCAGCAGCGTACGGACTAGCGGTTCCACAGATACGCAGTATTTT. Full variable domain (outside the CDR3, taken from reference TRBV9 and TRBJ2-3): DSGVTQTPKHLITATGQRVTLRCSPRSGDLSVYWYQQSLDQGLQFLIQYYNGEERAKGNILERFSAQQFPDLHSELNLSSLELGDSALYFCASSVRTSGSTDTQYFGPGTRLTVL.

This clone was recorded once. V is TRBV15 and J is TRBJ2-4; a possible D gene is TRBD2 (6 bases). This CDR3 contains 14 residues. Germline CDR1 is LNHNV and CDR2 is YYDKDF (reference sequence). V dropped 4 bases and J dropped 5 bases, with 12 bases sitting between them. This CDR3 reads CATSNGGQENIQYF. In nucleotides, the CDR3 is TGTGCCACCAGCAACGGGGGTCAGGAAAACATTCAGTACTTC.

The V call is TRBV5-1, the J call TRBJ1-2; the match to TRBD1 covers 7 bases. CDR3 length equals 15 residues. V was clipped by 4 bases and J by 2 bases; unmatched bases: 8. Germline V gene sequence: CDR1 SGHRS, CDR2 YFSETQ. CDR3 loop: CASSPGAGGNYGYTF. In nucleotides, the CDR3 is TGCGCCAGCAGCCCGGGCGCAGGGGGGAACTATGGCTACACCTTC.

V is TRBV5-6 and J is TRBJ1-2; a weak D match, TRBD1 (6 bases). V lost 1 base, J lost 6 bases, and 10 bases lay in between. Germline assignment: CDR1 SGHDT and CDR2 YYEEEE. There are 13 residues in the CDR3. This CDR3 is CASSLYRDDGYTF. CDR3 DNA: TGTGCCAGCAGCTTGTACAGGGACGATGGCTACACCTTC.

This clone was seen more than once but under ten times. The rearrangement joins TRBV5-4 to TRBJ1-5; a weak D match, TRBD1 (6 bases). The V end lost 2 bases, the J end lost 6 bases, and 6 bases lay between the germline ends. The CDR3 has 12 amino acids. CDR1 and CDR2 from the germline V gene are SGHNT and YYREEE (reference sequence). CDR3 residues: CASSFRGQPQHF. The CDR3 nucleotides are TGTGCCAGCAGCTTCAGGGGTCAGCCCCAGCATTTT.

The J gene is TRBJ2-5, the V gene TRBV5-4, with D possibly TRBD1 on 6 matching bases. Trimming cost V 4 bases and J 5 bases, with 15 bases left between them. Germline CDR1 reads SGHNT; CDR2 reads YYREEE (reference sequence). The CDR3 consists of 14 residues. CDR3 in DNA: TGTGCCAGCAGCCTAGGACAGCTCAGGGAGACCCAGTACTTC. This encodes CASSLGQLRETQYF. Using reference TRBV5-4 and TRBJ2-5 for the parts outside the CDR3, the full variable domain is ETGVTQSPTHLIKTRGQQVTLRCSSQSGHNTVSWYQQALGQGPQFIFQYYREEENGRGNFPPRFSGLQFPNYSSELNVNALELDDSALYLCASSLGQLRETQYFGPGTRLLVL.

With respect to this clone: This sample also contains other DNA sequences that code for the same CDR3. The chain links TRBV30 to TRBJ1-2; 9 bases are shared with TRBD1. V was clipped by 5 bases and J by 7 bases; unmatched bases: 5. The CDR3 totals 12 residues. The germline V gene encodes CDR1 GTSNPN and CDR2 SVGIG (reference sequence). The CDR3 region is CAWDRDRAGYTF. In nucleotides, the CDR3 is TGTGCCTGGGACCGGGACAGGGCTGGCTACACCTTC.

V usage is TRBV18 and J usage is TRBJ1-3; no reliable D call. V lost 2 bases and J lost 4, with 9 bases in between. Germline lookup yields CDR1 KGHSH and CDR2 LQKENI. CDR3 length: 14 amino acids. DNA for the CDR3: TGTGCCAGCTCACCATTGTCAGAAGGAAACACCATATATTTT. Translating gives CASSPLSEGNTIYF.

The rearrangement uses TRBV6-6 and TRBJ1-2; D gene uncertain. Germline lookup yields CDR1 MNHNY and CDR2 SVGAGI (reference sequence). CDR3 length: 12 residues. Trimming removed 6 bases from V and 3 bases from J, with 8 bases in between. The CDR3 coding sequence is TGTGCCAGCAGAAAATCGGACTATGGCTACACCTTC. It translates to CASRKSDYGYTF.

The chain combines TRBV6-5 with TRBJ1-6; tentative D call: TRBD1 (5 bases). CDR1 and CDR2 from the germline V gene are MNHEY and SVGAGI. With 6 bases removed from V and 10 bases from J, the gap between germline ends came to 19 bases. The CDR3 extends over 15 amino acids. The CDR3 reads CASRPDGQGNSPLHF. For the CDR3, the DNA is TGTGCCAGCAGACCCGACGGGCAGGGAAACTCACCCCTCCACTTT.

To note about this clone: This sample includes further DNA sequences coding for the same CDR3. The chain has TRBV7-2 and TRBJ2-3; TRBD2 might be the D (5 bases). Germline-derived CDR1 and CDR2 are SGHTA and FQGNSA. The CDR3 has 15 amino acids. Trimming removed 1 base from V and 1 base from J, with 9 bases in between. The CDR3 region has the DNA TGTGCCAGCAGCTTAGGCCCCGGGGGCACAGATACGCAGTATTTT. Translation: CASSLGPGGTDTQYF.

This chain links TRBV25-1 with TRBJ1-1; D unresolved. Trimming cost V 1 base and J 2 bases, with 14 bases left between them. This CDR3 contains 16 residues. Looked up from germline, CDR1 is MGHDK and CDR2 is SYGVNS. The CDR3 is CASSELGSEGNTEAFF. CDR3 DNA sequence: TGTGCCAGCAGTGAATTGGGGTCCGAGGGAAACACTGAAGCTTTCTTT.

This chain joins TRBV28 and TRBJ1-5; D remains ambiguous. CDR3 length: 13 amino acids. With 4 bases removed from V and 2 bases from J, the gap between germline ends came to 6 bases. Germline values: CDR1 MDHEN, CDR2 SYDVKM. The CDR3 nucleotides read TGTGCCAGCAGTTCATCGGGCAATCAGCCCCAGCATTTT. This encodes CASSSSGNQPQHF.

CDR3 coding DNA: TGCGCCAGCGGGGGGTATGGGGCCAACGTCCTGACTTTC. Its protein is CASGGYGANVLTF. The chain recombines TRBV5-1 with TRBJ2-6, with D possibly matching TRBD2 (6 bases). The CDR3 is made up of 13 amino acids. CDR1 is SGHRS, CDR2 YFSETQ, per germline. Trimming pared 7 bases from V and 3 bases from J, leaving 8 bases between.

J is TRBJ2-1 and V is TRBV12-5; possible D gene TRBD2, 6 bases. V was pared by 0 bases and J by 4 bases, with 10 bases between. The CDR3 is 15 residues long. CDR1 is LGHNT and CDR2 is FRNRAP in the germline V gene. The CDR3 region is CASGLVGGSYNEQFF. The CDR3 DNA sequence: TGTGCTAGTGGTTTGGTAGGAGGGTCTTACAATGAGCAGTTCTTC.

The V gene is TRBV27, the J gene TRBJ2-1; the match to TRBD2 covers 11 bases. The CDR3 consists of 17 residues. Germline V gene lookup returns CDR1 MNHEY and CDR2 SMNVEV (reference sequence). The V segment lost 6 bases and the J segment 8 bases; nucleotides outside the gene matches: 15. The CDR3 DNA reads as TGTGCCAGCAGCTCCCTACCACTAGCGGGGGTTCTCGATGAGCAGTTCTTC. It specifies CASSSLPLAGVLDEQFF.

CDR3 region: CASSQTSSSDTQYF. The DNA for the CDR3 is TGTGCCAGCAGCCAGACTAGCTCGTCAGATACGCAGTATTTT. The chain recombines TRBV7-2 with TRBJ2-3, with 7 nucleotides matching TRBD2. The CDR3 is 14 residues long. J lost 4 bases, V lost 5 bases, and 6 bases had no gene match. Per the germline V gene, CDR1 is SGHTA and CDR2 is FQGNSA.

A few counts support this clone. The rearrangement links TRBV29-1 to TRBJ2-3, with no clear D. V lost 1 base, J lost 4 bases, and 18 bases lay in between. This CDR3 is 16 amino acids long. Germline CDR1 reads SQVTM; CDR2 reads ANQGSEA. The DNA of the CDR3 is TGCAGCGTTGAAGCCCGACTCACAATTACCGCAGATACGCAGTATTTT. Amino acids: CSVEARLTITADTQYF.

The rearrangement links TRBV5-1 to TRBJ1-1; 7 nucleotides line up with TRBD1. With 6 bases clipped from V and 8 bases from J, the junction kept 19 bases outside the gene matches. The CDR3 is 16 residues long. CDR1 is SGHRS and CDR2 is YFSETQ in the germline V gene. The CDR3 sequence is CASIKGASSSKAEAFF. CDR3 nucleotide sequence: TGCGCCAGCATCAAGGGGGCCTCGTCAAGCAAAGCCGAAGCTTTCTTT.